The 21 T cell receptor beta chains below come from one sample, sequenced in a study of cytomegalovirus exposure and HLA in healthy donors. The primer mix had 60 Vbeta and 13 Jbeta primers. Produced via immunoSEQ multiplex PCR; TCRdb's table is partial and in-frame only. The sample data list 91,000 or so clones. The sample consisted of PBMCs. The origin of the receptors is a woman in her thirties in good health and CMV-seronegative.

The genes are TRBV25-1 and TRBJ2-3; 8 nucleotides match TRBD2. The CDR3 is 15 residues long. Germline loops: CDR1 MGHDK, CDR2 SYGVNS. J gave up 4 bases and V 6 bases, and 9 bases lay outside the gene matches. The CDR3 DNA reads TGTGCCAGCAGACCCGGGACTAGAGGGTCAGATACGCAGTATTTT. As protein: CASRPGTRGSDTQYF. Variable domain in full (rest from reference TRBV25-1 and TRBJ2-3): EADIYQTPRYLVIGTGKKITLECSQTMGHDKMYWYQQDPGMELHLIHYSYGVNSTEKGDLSSESTVSRIRTEHFPLTLESARPSHTSQYLCASRPGTRGSDTQYFGPGTRLTVL.

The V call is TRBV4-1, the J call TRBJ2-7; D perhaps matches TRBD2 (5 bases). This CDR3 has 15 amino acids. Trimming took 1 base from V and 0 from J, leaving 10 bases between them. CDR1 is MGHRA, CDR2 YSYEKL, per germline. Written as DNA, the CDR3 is TGCGCCAGCAGCCAAGTTGGAGGAACCTCCTACGAGCAGTACTTC. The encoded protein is CASSQVGGTSYEQYF.

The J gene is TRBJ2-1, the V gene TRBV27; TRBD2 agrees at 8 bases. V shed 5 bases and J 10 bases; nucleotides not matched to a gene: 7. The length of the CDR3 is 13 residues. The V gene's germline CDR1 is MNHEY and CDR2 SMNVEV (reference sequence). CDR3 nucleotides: TGTGCCAGCAGTCCGATGACTAGCGAGGAGCAGTTCTTC. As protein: CASSPMTSEEQFF.

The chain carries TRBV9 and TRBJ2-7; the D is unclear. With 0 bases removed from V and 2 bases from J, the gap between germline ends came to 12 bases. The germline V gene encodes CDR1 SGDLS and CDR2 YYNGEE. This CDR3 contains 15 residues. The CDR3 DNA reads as TGTGCCAGCAGCGTAGGGGCCAACGGCGCCTACGAGCAGTACTTC. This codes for CASSVGANGAYEQYF.

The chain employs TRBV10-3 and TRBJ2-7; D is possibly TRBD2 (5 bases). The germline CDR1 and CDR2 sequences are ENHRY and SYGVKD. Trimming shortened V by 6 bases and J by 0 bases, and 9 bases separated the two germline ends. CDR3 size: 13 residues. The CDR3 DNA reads TGTGCCATCAGGCCGGGATCCTCCTACGAGCAGTACTTC. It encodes CAIRPGSSYEQYF.

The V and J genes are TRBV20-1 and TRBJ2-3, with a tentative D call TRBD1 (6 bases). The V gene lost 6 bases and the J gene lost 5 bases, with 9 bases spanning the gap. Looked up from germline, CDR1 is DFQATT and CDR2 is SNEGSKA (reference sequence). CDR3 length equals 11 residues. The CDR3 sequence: CSAGRGDTQYF. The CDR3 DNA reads TGCAGTGCCGGCAGGGGAGATACGCAGTATTTT.

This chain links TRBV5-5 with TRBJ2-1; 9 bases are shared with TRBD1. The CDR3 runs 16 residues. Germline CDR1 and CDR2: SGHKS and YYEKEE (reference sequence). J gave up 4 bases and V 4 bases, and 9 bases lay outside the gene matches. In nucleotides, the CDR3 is TGTGCCAGCAGCGCCCACCCGGGACAGGGATACAATGAGCAGTTCTTC. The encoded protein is CASSAHPGQGYNEQFF.

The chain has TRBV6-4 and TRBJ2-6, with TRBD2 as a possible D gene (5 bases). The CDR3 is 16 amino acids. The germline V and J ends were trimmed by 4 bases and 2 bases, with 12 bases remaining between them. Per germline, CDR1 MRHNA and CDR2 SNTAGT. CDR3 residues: CASSASLGTGANVLTF. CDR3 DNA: TGTGCCAGCAGTGCCTCGCTCGGGACTGGGGCCAACGTCCTGACTTTC.

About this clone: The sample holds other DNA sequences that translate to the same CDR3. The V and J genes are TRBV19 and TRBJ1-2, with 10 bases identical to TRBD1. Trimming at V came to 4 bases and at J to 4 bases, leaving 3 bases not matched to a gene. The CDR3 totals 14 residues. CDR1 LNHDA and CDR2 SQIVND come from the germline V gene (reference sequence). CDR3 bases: TGTGCCAGTAGTACGGGACAGGGGAGCTATGGCTACACCTTC. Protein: CASSTGQGSYGYTF.

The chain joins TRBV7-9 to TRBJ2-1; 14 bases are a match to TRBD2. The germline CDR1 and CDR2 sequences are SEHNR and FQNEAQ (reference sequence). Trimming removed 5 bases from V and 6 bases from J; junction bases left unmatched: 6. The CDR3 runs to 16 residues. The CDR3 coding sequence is TGTGCCAGCAGCCAGGGACTAGCGGGAGCTCGCAATGAGCAGTTCTTC. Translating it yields CASSQGLAGARNEQFF.

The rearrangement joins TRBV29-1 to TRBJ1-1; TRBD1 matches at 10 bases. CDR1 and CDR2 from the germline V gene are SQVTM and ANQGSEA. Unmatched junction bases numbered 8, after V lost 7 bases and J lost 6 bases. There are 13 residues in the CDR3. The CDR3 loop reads CSAGTGAGAEAFF. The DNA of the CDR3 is TGCAGCGCGGGGACAGGGGCGGGAGCTGAAGCTTTCTTT.

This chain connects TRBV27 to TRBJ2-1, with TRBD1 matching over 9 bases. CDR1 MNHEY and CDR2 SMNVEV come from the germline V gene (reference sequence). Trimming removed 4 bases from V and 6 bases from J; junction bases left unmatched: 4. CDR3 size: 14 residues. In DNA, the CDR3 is TGTGCCAGCAGTTCCCGGACAGGGGTCAATGAGCAGTTCTTC. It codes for CASSSRTGVNEQFF.

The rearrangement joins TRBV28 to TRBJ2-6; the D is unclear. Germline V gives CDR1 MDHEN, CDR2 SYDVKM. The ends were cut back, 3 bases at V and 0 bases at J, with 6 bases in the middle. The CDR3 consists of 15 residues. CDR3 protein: CASSLLSSGANVLTF. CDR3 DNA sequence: TGTGCCAGCAGTTTGCTGAGCTCTGGGGCCAACGTCCTGACTTTC.

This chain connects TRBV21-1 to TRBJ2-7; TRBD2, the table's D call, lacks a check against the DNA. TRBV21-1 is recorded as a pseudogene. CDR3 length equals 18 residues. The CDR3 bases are TGTGCCAGCAGCAAGCTTAAAGGAGGAGCGGGGGGGTTCTACGAGCAGTACTTC. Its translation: CASSKLKGGAGGFYEQYF.

CDR3 in amino acids: CASSLILGQGPYEQYF. For the CDR3, the DNA is TGTGCCAGCAGTTTAATCTTGGGACAGGGCCCCTACGAGCAGTACTTC. The chain couples TRBV27 to TRBJ2-7; the match to TRBD1 covers 9 bases. CDR1 is MNHEY and CDR2 is SMNVEV in the germline V gene (reference sequence). V trimming: 2 bases; J trimming: 2 bases; junction bases outside the gene matches: 7. The CDR3 has 16 amino acids.

The CDR3 protein is CASSLRPRDRDYNEQFF. The DNA for the CDR3 is TGCGCCAGCAGCTTGAGGCCCCGGGACAGGGATTACAATGAGCAGTTCTTC. The chain combines TRBV5-1 with TRBJ2-1; 9 nucleotides agree with TRBD1. Germline loops: CDR1 SGHRS, CDR2 YFSETQ. This CDR3 has 17 residues. Trimming at V came to 1 base and at J to 4 bases, leaving 9 bases not matched to a gene.

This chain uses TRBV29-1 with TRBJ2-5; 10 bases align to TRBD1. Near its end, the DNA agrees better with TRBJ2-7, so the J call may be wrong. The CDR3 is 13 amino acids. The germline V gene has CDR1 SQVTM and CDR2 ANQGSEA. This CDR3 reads CSVRTGGTYEQYF. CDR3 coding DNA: TGCAGCGTCAGGACAGGGGGAACCTACGAGCAGTACTTC.

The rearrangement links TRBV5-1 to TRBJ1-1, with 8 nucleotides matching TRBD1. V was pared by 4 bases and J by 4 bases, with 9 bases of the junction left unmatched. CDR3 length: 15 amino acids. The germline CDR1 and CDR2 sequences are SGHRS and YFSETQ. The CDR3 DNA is TGCGCCAGCAGCCAGGGAACAGGGGGGCTCACTGAAGCTTTCTTT. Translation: CASSQGTGGLTEAFF. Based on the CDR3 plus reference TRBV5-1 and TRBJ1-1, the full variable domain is KAGVTQTPRYLIKTRGQQVTLSCSPISGHRSVSWYQQTPGQGLQFLFEYFSETQRNKGNFPGRFSGRQFSNSRSEMNVSTLELGDSALYLCASSQGTGGLTEAFFGQGTRLTVV.

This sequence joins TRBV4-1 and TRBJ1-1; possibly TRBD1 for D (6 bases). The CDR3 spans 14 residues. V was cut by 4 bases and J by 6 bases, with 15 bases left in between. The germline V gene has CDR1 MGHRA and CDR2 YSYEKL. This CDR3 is CASSLVIGGSEAFF. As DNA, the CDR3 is TGCGCCAGCAGCCTGGTTATAGGGGGTTCTGAAGCTTTCTTT.

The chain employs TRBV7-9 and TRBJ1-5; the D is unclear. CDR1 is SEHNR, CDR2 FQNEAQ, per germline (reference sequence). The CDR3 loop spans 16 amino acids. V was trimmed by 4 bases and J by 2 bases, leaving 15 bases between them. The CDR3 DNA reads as TGTGCCAGCAGCTCCGGGGAAAAATGGGGCAATCAGCCCCAGCATTTT. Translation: CASSSGEKWGNQPQHF.

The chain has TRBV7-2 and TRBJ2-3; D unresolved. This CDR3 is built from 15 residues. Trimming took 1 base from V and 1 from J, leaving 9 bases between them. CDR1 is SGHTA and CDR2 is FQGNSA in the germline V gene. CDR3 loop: CASSLDPLRTDTQYF. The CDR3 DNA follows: TGTGCCAGCAGCTTAGATCCCCTCCGCACAGATACGCAGTATTTT.